This T cell receptor (beta chain) was sequenced for a study of T cell repertoires in cytomegalovirus infection. Turning to the study itself: HLA-B-restricted CMV epitopes that are well studied, plus recently identified HLA-C-restricted ones, were used by the study. From public TCR beta signatures came an indication of both CMV infection and matching HLA type. Study-wide results and caveats: Cumulated frequencies of public TCR beta families served to identify carriers of CMV plus the relevant HLA. The response measured ex vivo was dominated by TCR beta clonotypes (HLA-C-restricted and CMV-specific).

The sample holds many counts of this clonotype. Its cognate antigen is unknown. TCRdb recomputed calls from the reads with MiXCR, one row per CDR3 protein. Of 650,000 to 850,000 distinct CDR3 sequences listed, 25% to 35% are singletons. This sample comprised cultured CD8+ T cells from PBMCs, obtained from culture after CMV antigen stimulation. The sequence was obtained from a human donor in good health (CMV status not recorded). Some clones in this sample may be carry-over from other donors' samples.

This chain's CDR3 is CASSLDLKYRDYGYTF. Here the CDR3 DNA reads TGTGCCAGCAGCTTAGATCTAAAGTACAGGGACTATGGCTACACCTTC. The V call is TRBV7-8, the J call TRBJ1-2, with a weak D call TRBD1 (6 bases). The CDR3 covers 16 residues. V shed 1 base and J shed 3 bases, with 15 bases lying between them. Germline-derived CDR1 and CDR2 are SGHVS and FQNEAQ. The full variable domain, its missing parts supplied by reference TRBV7-8 and TRBJ1-2, is GAGVSQSPRYKVAKRGQDVALRCDPISGHVSLFWYQQALGQGPEFLTYFQNEAQLDKSGLPSDRFFAERPEGSVSTLKIQRTQQEDSAVYLCASSLDLKYRDYGYTFGSGTRLTVV.